The source of this T cell receptor beta chain is a study of OX40 agonist ivuxolimab in advanced cancers. Regarding the study in general: Ivuxolimab was an agonistic, fully human IgG2 monoclonal antibody directed against OX40 (CD134), a costimulatory receptor. Intravenous ivuxolimab was administered to patients every 2 weeks at six dose levels: 0.01, 0.1, 0.3, 1.5, 3 and 10 mg/kg. Of the approximately 53 patients in dose escalation, about 19 had hepatocellular carcinoma, roughly 15 had melanoma, 9 had renal cell carcinoma and 9 had head and neck cancer. The dose-escalation cohort was roughly 87% male with a mean age of about 60 years, ranging from about 20 to 80. Prior anti-PD-1, anti-PD-L1 or anti-CTLA-4 therapy was permitted, and checkpoint inhibitors had been received by about 36% of dose-escalation patients. Three dose-escalation patients achieved partial responses, one with hepatocellular carcinoma and two with cutaneous melanoma. The purpose of peripheral TCRbeta sequencing was to test whether ivuxolimab changed TCR sequence diversity and led to clonal T-cell expansion. The paper describes the monotherapy dose-escalation part (N of about 55 patients) of the phase I trial of ivuxolimab. The paper's findings and limits, for the study overall: The antigen specificity of the peripheral T cells that underwent clonal expansion was not determined. Clonal expansion of both CD4+ and CD8+ blood T cells was observed from baseline to week 6 at doses 0.1 to 3.0 mg/kg. After ivuxolimab, expanded clones were on average more numerous among CD8+ T cells than among CD4+ T cells. In partial responders in the 0.1-3.0 mg/kg groups, normalized peripheral clonal expansion was found to be among the lowest, especially among CD8+ T cells. Low levels of normalized T-cell clonal expansion were also seen in some patients who did not respond.

The trial excluded patients who had a history of autoimmune disease or who were on systemic immunosuppression. In every dose cohort, peripheral blood was drawn for TCR sequencing at baseline, cycle 4 day 1, and cycle 7 day 1. Samples came from an open-label, multicenter, first-in-human phase I dose-escalation trial of ivuxolimab. Adults with locally advanced or metastatic melanoma, renal cell, hepatocellular, or head and neck squamous cell carcinoma were enrolled in the trial. CD4+ and CD8+ T cells were sorted separately from peripheral blood before TCR sequencing. To sequence the TCRbeta CDR3 region, genomic DNA was isolated from the sorted cells. The immunoSEQ Assay was used for sequencing of TCRbeta CDR3 regions. TCRdb obtained this table from immuneACCESS and retained in-frame rearrangements with V and J assigned. These tables miss some clones; where compared with another copy, unresolved V genes account for less than half of the shortfall, and the remainder is unexplained. In this sample the table shows about 77,000 clones, more than 75% of which occur a single time. 6.2% of the sample comes from the top ten.

Concerning this clone itself: The clone's antigen remains unknown. Nothing much larger sits one base from this clone, and base qualities are not available.

V is pruned by 6 bases and J by 8 bases, leaving 8 bases of the junction without a gene match. The CDR3 starts with the cysteine, ends with the phenylalanine, and has 12 residues. The read is trimmed to its CDR3 DNA, 36 bases read in frame from base 1. The germline V gene supplies CDR1 SQVTM and CDR2 ANQGSEA. The TCR sequence derives from an adult with an advanced solid tumor such as melanoma, head and neck, liver or kidney cancer. This chain joins TRBV29-1 to TRBJ1-2; 8 nucleotides in the junction match TRBD1. The sequenced sample was CD4+ or CD8+ T cells sorted from blood, obtained in a trial of the OX40 agonist ivuxolimab. The CDR3 sequence is CSVDGQGGGYTF. The sequence in DNA is TGCAGCGTGGACGGACAGGGAGGGGGCTACACCTTC.